One T cell receptor (beta chain) is described in this entry. Every patient had mismatch repair deficiency by PCR or immunohistochemistry. A few pembrolizumab responders had their TCRs sequenced. The CDR3 has 17 amino acids. Germline V gene sequence: CDR1 SQVTM, CDR2 ANQGSEA. The J segment lost 2 bases and the V segment lost 5 bases, leaving 16 bases of the junction unmatched. The repertoire was sequenced with immunoSEQ multiplex PCR; TCRdb's copy has only in-frame clones and lacks some. The repertoire has 100,000 to 150,000 clones, about 88% of them found once; the top ten carry roughly 12%. The sample originates from a study of PD-1 blockade in mismatch repair-deficient tumors. The wider study: Enrolled about 2013-2016, patients had progressing, pretreated mismatch repair-deficient cancers of approximately 13 types.

The source material was peripheral blood, sampled approximately 71 weeks after starting pembrolizumab. The TCR originated in an adult with mismatch repair-deficient cancer. This sequence joins TRBV29-1 and TRBJ1-2; 8 positions agree with TRBD1. The CDR3 here is CSVPAGQGALSNYGYTF. CDR3 in DNA: TGCAGCGTTCCCGCGGGGCAGGGGGCTCTTTCGAACTATGGCTACACCTTC. Complete variable domain (other parts from reference TRBV29-1 and TRBJ1-2): SAVISQKPSRDICQRGTSLTIQCQVDSQVTMMFWYRQQPGQSLTLIATANQGSEATYESGFVIDKFPISRPNLTFSTLTVSNMSPEDSSIYLCSVPAGQGALSNYGYTFGSGTRLTVV.